Listed here are 23 T cell receptor beta chains from one sample, sequenced in a study of cytomegalovirus exposure and HLA in healthy donors. Amplification used 60 Vbeta primers and 13 Jbeta primers. TCRdb's copy holds only in-frame clones and misses some; the assay was immunoSEQ multiplex PCR. Of about 140,000 clones listed, roughly four fifths were seen once; the top ten hold around 1.7%. The sample consisted of PBMCs. The receptors here all came from a female donor in good health and CMV-seronegative.

This sequence joins TRBV4-1 and TRBJ2-5; 11 nucleotides agree with TRBD1. The end of the DNA is better explained by TRBJ2-7, so the J call may be wrong. CDR1 is MGHRA and CDR2 is YSYEKL in the germline V gene. The CDR3 length is 15 residues. CDR3 sequence reads: CASSQMDRGQGEQYF. The CDR3 nucleotides read TGCGCCAGCAGCCAAATGGACAGGGGGCAAGGCGAGCAGTACTTC.

This clone was seen just once. The chain couples TRBV27 to TRBJ2-5; 7 bases line up with TRBD1. Gene TRBJ2-7 matches the end of the DNA better, so the J call may be wrong. The CDR3 sequence is 14 residues long. Germline V gives CDR1 MNHEY, CDR2 SMNVEV (reference sequence). This chain's CDR3 is CASSLGDSSYEQYF. The CDR3 DNA is TGTGCCAGCAGTCTTGGGGACAGCTCCTACGAGCAGTACTTC.

The chain is built from TRBV6-5 and TRBJ2-7; possibly TRBD2 for D (5 bases). Trimming took off 2 bases at V and 4 bases at J, with 12 bases between the two ends. This CDR3 region has 14 residues. CDR1 and CDR2 (germline): MNHEY, SVGAGI. The CDR3 DNA is TGTGCCAGCAGTTACGCGGGCGAGACTTACGAGCAGTACTTC. Its protein is CASSYAGETYEQYF.

The chain employs TRBV4-2 and TRBJ2-7; D might be TRBD2 (5 bases). Germline loops: CDR1 LGHNA, CDR2 YNFKEQ. The CDR3 is 14 residues long. Trimming pared 1 base from V and 7 bases from J, leaving 14 bases between. CDR3: CASSQALARGEQYF. The CDR3 bases are TGTGCCAGCAGCCAAGCCTTAGCACGAGGGGAGCAGTACTTC.

The V call is TRBV5-1, the J call TRBJ2-3; tentatively, D is TRBD2 (6 bases). Per the germline V gene, CDR1 is SGHRS and CDR2 is YFSETQ. The CDR3 has 15 amino acids. Trimming removed 5 bases from V and 4 bases from J, with 17 bases in between. The CDR3 bases are TGCGCCAGCAGGAGGGTCCGGGAGTCAGCAGATACGCAGTATTTT. Its protein is CASRRVRESADTQYF.

This rearrangement joins TRBV15 to TRBJ2-7; TRBD2 might be the D (7 bases). CDR3 length: 15 amino acids. With 2 bases removed from V and 6 bases from J, the gap between germline ends came to 17 bases. Looked up from germline, CDR1 is LNHNV and CDR2 is YYDKDF (reference sequence). CDR3 coding DNA: TGTGCCACCAGCAGATCAAGGGCGGGGGCACGCGAGCAGTACTTC. It specifies CATSRSRAGAREQYF.

This clone has a handful of counts. CDR3 sequence: CASSVAPSGGPYNEQFF. The CDR3 nucleotides read TGTGCCAGCAGCGTAGCTCCTAGCGGGGGCCCCTACAATGAGCAGTTCTTC. This sequence joins TRBV9 and TRBJ2-1; 10 positions match TRBD2. With V trimmed by 0 bases and J by 2 bases, 5 bases remained unmatched. The CDR3 has 17 residues. Germline V gene sequence: CDR1 SGDLS, CDR2 YYNGEE.

The gene calls are TRBV15 and TRBJ2-3; 11 bases match TRBD2. Losses at the gene ends were 2 bases for V and 4 bases for J; bases not matched to a gene: 17. The V gene's germline CDR1 is LNHNV and CDR2 YYDKDF (reference sequence). This CDR3 region has 20 residues. DNA of the CDR3: TGTGCCACCAGCAGAACTATGCCCCTGACTAGCGGGACCCGGGCAGATACGCAGTATTTT. Translated, it gives CATSRTMPLTSGTRADTQYF.

This chain joins TRBV9 and TRBJ1-6; weak D call: TRBD1 (6 bases). The CDR3 loop spans 17 amino acids. Germline V gene data show CDR1 as SGDLS and CDR2 as YYNGEE. V was shortened by 3 bases and J by 7 bases, with 20 bases between the two germline ends. Here the CDR3 DNA reads TGTGCCAGCAGCGAGAGGAGAGGGGGGGGGCCAAATTCACCCCTCCACTTT. Encoded protein: CASSERRGGGPNSPLHF.

The chain is built from TRBV2 and TRBJ2-7; 7 nucleotides match TRBD2. Germline CDR1 reads SNHLY; CDR2 reads FYNNEI. V was pared by 6 bases and J by 3 bases, with 2 bases of the junction left unmatched. This CDR3 is built from 12 residues. In nucleotides, the CDR3 is TGTGCCAGCAGGGGGGGGTACTACGAGCAGTACTTC. Amino acids: CASRGGYYEQYF.

This clone was counted once. This chain joins TRBV15 and TRBJ2-1; 9 bases map to TRBD1. CDR1 is LNHNV and CDR2 is YYDKDF in the germline V gene (reference sequence). This CDR3 region has 16 residues. Trimming took 3 bases from V and 9 from J; bases not matched to a gene: 12. Here the CDR3 reads CATSRVRQGVGSEQFF. The CDR3 bases are TGTGCCACCAGCAGGGTCAGACAGGGGGTTGGTTCTGAGCAGTTCTTC.

This clone came up once. The chain combines TRBV6-5 with TRBJ2-5; D call uncertain. CDR3 length equals 11 residues. CDR1 is MNHEY, CDR2 SVGAGI, per germline. Trimming shortened V by 5 bases and J by 4 bases, and 5 bases separated the two germline ends. Written as DNA, the CDR3 is TGTGCCAGCAGTACAACAGAGACCCAGTACTTC. It codes for CASSTTETQYF.

The chain combines TRBV29-1 with TRBJ2-3; D gene ambiguous. The CDR3 contains 12 residues. V was clipped by 6 bases and J by 0 bases, with 7 bases between them. The germline V gene encodes CDR1 SQVTM and CDR2 ANQGSEA. The CDR3 is CSVHASTDTQYF. For the CDR3, the DNA is TGCAGCGTACATGCTAGCACAGATACGCAGTATTTT.

Concerning this clone: Germline and junction disagree at one end, which may indicate a read error. This chain uses TRBV7-9 with TRBJ1-1; D may be TRBD1 (6 bases). The CDR3 totals 12 residues. Per the germline V gene, CDR1 is SEHNR and CDR2 is FQNEAQ (reference sequence). The CDR3 nucleotides read TGTTCCAGCTCTAGGGGGGGCACTGAAGCTTTCTTT. Residues: CSSSRGGTEAFF.

The J gene is TRBJ2-5, the V gene TRBV5-6, with D possibly TRBD1 on 5 matching bases. This CDR3 is 13 amino acids long. Deletions cut 5 bases from V and 4 bases from J, with 12 bases between. CDR1 and CDR2 (germline): SGHDT, YYEEEE. DNA of the CDR3: TGTGCCAGCAGTTTAGGGGTGTCAGAGACCCAGTACTTC. Amino acid sequence: CASSLGVSETQYF.

The table lists this clone with a count of one. The chain recombines TRBV2 with TRBJ1-1; the D is unclear. This CDR3 contains 13 residues. Trimming shortened V by 1 base and J by 6 bases, and 9 bases separated the two germline ends. Germline V gene data show CDR1 as SNHLY and CDR2 as FYNNEI. The DNA for the CDR3 is TGTGCCAGCAGTGAAGAGGCAGAGGCTGAAGCTTTCTTT. Translating it yields CASSEEAEAEAFF.

This clone turned up a few times. This chain links TRBV6-6 with TRBJ1-1; no clear D. Germline CDR1 MNHNY, CDR2 SVGAGI (reference sequence). The CDR3 length is 12 residues. The V gene lost 11 bases and the J gene lost 0 bases, with 10 bases spanning the gap. The CDR3 spells CAGGGLNTEAFF. CDR3 coding DNA: TGTGCCGGAGGAGGGTTGAACACTGAAGCTTTCTTT.

The J gene is TRBJ2-1, the V gene TRBV7-9, with 13 bases fitting TRBD2. With 5 bases clipped from V and 11 bases from J, the junction kept 6 bases outside the gene matches. The CDR3 has 14 amino acids. Per germline, CDR1 SEHNR and CDR2 FQNEAQ (reference sequence). The chain's CDR3 is CASSIGTSGVKQFF. CDR3 DNA sequence: TGTGCCAGCAGCATCGGGACTAGCGGGGTCAAGCAGTTCTTC.

The rearrangement links TRBV25-1 to TRBJ2-7; TRBD1 matches 8 bases. The CDR3 loop spans 14 amino acids. J was trimmed by 2 bases and V by 3 bases; bases with no gene match: 3. Germline CDR1 and CDR2: MGHDK and SYGVNS. The CDR3 DNA reads TGTGCCAGCAGTGACCGGACAGGGACCTACGAGCAGTACTTC. Translated: CASSDRTGTYEQYF.

The chain employs TRBV19 and TRBJ1-1; D is ambiguous. CDR1 LNHDA and CDR2 SQIVND come from the germline V gene (reference sequence). The CDR3 extends over 14 amino acids. V was clipped by 4 bases and J by 11 bases, with 20 bases between them. CDR3 bases: TGTGCCAGTAGTACTTACACACCGTTCCGAGGTGCTTTCTTT. Translating it yields CASSTYTPFRGAFF. The full variable domain, with the rest looked up from reference TRBV19 and TRBJ1-1, is DGGITQSPKYLFRKEGQNVTLSCEQNLNHDAMYWYRQDPGQGLRLIYYSQIVNDFQKGDIAEGYSVSREKKESFPLTVTSAQKNPTAFYLCASSTYTPFRGAFFGQGTRLTVV.

This clone was detected a few times. The CDR3 DNA reads as TGTGCCAGCAGTGCTAGGGGCCGAGAGACCCAGTACTTC. Its protein is CASSARGRETQYF. This chain uses TRBV6-1 with TRBJ2-5; D possibly corresponds to TRBD1 (5 bases). Trimming cost V 4 bases and J 4 bases, with 10 bases left between them. Germline V gene data show CDR1 as MNHNS and CDR2 as SASEGT. The CDR3 is 13 amino acids.

This clone was counted a few times. Additional DNA sequences in this sample encode the identical CDR3. J is TRBJ1-3 and V is TRBV6-6; tentatively, D is TRBD1 (5 bases). Trimming shortened V by 0 bases and J by 0 bases, and 9 bases separated the two germline ends. CDR1 MNHNY and CDR2 SVGAGI come from the germline V gene (reference sequence). The CDR3 contains 16 residues. The CDR3 reads CASSYSEGFSGNTIYF. As DNA, the CDR3 is TGTGCCAGCAGTTACTCGGAGGGGTTCTCTGGAAACACCATATATTTT.

This clone was seen a few times. The chain joins TRBV27 to TRBJ1-6; D ambiguous. The CDR3 spans 14 residues. The V and J ends lost 3 bases and 10 bases respectively, with 13 bases between them. Germline V lookup: CDR1 MNHEY, CDR2 SMNVEV (reference sequence). CDR3 sequence: CASSFRNSGSPLHF. CDR3 nucleotides: TGTGCCAGCAGTTTCAGGAACAGCGGGTCACCCCTCCACTTT.